This TCR beta chain was obtained from a study of blood T cell repertoires in COVID-19. All enrollees were about 18 to 89 years old and from around 25 US areas. Germline-derived CDR1 and CDR2 are LNHDA and SQIVND (reference sequence). After removal of 6 bases from V and 5 bases from J, the junction contained 5 bases not matched to a gene. This CDR3 comprises 14 residues. As handled by the study authors: Reference gene primers were amplified, and this amplification served to estimate nucleated cell counts. Profiling relied on immunoSEQ multiplex PCR, and the TCRdb table lists in-frame clones only, not all of them. V and J calls and clone size follow that table, whereas D and trimming were derived from the DNA. The sample carries over 250,000 clones, approximately 88% recorded once.

The sequence came from a woman aged 25-40 years who had recovered from COVID-19. The chain is built from TRBV19 and TRBJ1-5, with 9 bases lining up with TRBD1. Sequencing used PBMCs or T cells enriched from blood (not recorded which). CDR3 nucleotide sequence: TGTGCCAGTAGCCGGGACAGGGATTATCAGCCCCAGCATTTT. Protein sequence: CASSRDRDYQPQHF.